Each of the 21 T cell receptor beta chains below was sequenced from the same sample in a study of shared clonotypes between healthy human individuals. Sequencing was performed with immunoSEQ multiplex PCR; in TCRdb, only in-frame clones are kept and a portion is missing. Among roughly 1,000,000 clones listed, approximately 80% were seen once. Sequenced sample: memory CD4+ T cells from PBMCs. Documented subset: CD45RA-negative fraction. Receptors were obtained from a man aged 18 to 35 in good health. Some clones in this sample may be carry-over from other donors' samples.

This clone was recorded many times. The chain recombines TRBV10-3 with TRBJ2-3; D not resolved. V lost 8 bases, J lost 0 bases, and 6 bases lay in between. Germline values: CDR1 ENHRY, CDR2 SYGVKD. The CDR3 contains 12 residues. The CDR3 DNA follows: TGTGCCATCGGGCCGAGCACAGATACGCAGTATTTT. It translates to CAIGPSTDTQYF.

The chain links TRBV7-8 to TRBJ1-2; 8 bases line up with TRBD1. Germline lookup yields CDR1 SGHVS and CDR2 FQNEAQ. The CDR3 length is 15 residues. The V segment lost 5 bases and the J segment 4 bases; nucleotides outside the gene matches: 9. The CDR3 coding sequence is TGTGCCAGCAGCATTGGACAGGGAGGGGTCTATGGCTACACCTTC. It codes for CASSIGQGGVYGYTF.

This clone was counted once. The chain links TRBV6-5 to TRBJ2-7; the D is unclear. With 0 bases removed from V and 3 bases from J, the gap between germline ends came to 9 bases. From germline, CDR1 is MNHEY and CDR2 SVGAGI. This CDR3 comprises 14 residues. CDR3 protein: CASSYSQWSYEQYF. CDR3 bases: TGTGCCAGCAGTTACTCGCAATGGAGCTACGAGCAGTACTTC.

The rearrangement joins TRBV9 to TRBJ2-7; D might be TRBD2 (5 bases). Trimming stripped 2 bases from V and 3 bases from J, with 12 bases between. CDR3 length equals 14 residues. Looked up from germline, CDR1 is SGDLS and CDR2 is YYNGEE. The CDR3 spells CASSVLFGDYEQYF. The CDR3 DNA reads TGTGCCAGCAGCGTCCTCTTCGGGGACTACGAGCAGTACTTC.

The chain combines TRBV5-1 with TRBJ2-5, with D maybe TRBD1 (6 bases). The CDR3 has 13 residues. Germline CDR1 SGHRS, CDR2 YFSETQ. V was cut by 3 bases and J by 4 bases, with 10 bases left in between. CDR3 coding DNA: TGCGCCAGCAGCTCCGACAGGTTAGAGACCCAGTACTTC. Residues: CASSSDRLETQYF.

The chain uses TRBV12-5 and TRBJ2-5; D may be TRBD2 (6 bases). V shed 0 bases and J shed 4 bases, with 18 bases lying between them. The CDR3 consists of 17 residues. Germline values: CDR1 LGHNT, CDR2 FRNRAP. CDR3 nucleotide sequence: TGTGCTAGTGGTTTGGTACTTAGAGGGATGGAGGGAGAGACCCAGTACTTC. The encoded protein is CASGLVLRGMEGETQYF.

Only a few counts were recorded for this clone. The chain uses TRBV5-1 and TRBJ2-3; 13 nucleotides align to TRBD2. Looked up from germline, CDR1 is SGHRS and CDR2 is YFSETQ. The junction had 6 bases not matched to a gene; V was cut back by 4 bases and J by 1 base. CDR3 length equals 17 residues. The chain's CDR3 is CASSPGLAGPGTDTQYF. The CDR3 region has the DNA TGCGCCAGCAGCCCGGGACTAGCGGGGCCTGGCACAGATACGCAGTATTTT.

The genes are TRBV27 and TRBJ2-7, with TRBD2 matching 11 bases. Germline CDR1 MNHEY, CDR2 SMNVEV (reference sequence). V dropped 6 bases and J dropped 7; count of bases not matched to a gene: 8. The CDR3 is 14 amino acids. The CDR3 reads CASRLAGGPGEQYF. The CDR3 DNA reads TGTGCCAGCAGGTTAGCGGGAGGGCCGGGAGAGCAGTACTTC.

The CDR3 here is CASSLTPGREKLFF. The DNA for the CDR3 is TGTGCCAGCAGCCTGACACCCGGGAGGGAAAAACTGTTTTTT. The chain joins TRBV7-8 to TRBJ1-4; no reliable D call. This CDR3 has 14 amino acids. Trimming pared 5 bases from V and 8 bases from J, leaving 15 bases between. Per germline, CDR1 SGHVS and CDR2 FQNEAQ.

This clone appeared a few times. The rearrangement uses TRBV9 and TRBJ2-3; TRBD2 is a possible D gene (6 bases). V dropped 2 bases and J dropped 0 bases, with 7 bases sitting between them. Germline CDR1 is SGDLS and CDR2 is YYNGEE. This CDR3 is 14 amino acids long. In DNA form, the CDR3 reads TGTGCCAGCAGCGTGGACTATAGCACAGATACGCAGTATTTT. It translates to CASSVDYSTDTQYF.

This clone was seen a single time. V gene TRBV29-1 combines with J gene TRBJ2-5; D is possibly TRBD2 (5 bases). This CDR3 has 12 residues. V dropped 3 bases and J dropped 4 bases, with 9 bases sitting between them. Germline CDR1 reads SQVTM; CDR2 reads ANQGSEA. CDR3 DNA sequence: TGCAGCGTTGATAGCGAAGGAGAGACCCAGTACTTC. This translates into CSVDSEGETQYF.

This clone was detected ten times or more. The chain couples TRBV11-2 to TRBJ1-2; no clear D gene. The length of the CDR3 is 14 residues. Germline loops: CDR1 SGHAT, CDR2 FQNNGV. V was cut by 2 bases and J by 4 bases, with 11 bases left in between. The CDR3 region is CASSLHVEGYGYTF. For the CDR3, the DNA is TGTGCCAGCAGCTTACACGTCGAGGGCTATGGCTACACCTTC.

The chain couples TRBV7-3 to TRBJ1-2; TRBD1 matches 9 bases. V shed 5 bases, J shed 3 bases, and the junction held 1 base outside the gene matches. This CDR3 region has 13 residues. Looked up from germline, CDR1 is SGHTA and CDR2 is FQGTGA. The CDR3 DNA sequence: TGTGCCAGCAGCGGGGACAGGGACTATGGCTACACCTTC. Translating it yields CASSGDRDYGYTF.

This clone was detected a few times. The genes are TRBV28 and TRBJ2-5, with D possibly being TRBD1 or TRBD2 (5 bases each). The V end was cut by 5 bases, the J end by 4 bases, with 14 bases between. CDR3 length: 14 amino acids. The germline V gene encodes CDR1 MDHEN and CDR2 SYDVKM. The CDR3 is CASSPSFGGETQYF. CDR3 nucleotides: TGTGCCAGCAGTCCCAGCTTTGGGGGAGAGACCCAGTACTTC.

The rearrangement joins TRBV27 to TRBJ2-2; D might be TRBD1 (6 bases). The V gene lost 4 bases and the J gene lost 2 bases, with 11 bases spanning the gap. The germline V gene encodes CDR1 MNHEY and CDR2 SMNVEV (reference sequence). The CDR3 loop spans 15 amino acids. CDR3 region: CASSSGQINTGELFF. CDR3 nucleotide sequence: TGTGCCAGCAGTTCCGGACAGATAAACACCGGGGAGCTGTTTTTT.

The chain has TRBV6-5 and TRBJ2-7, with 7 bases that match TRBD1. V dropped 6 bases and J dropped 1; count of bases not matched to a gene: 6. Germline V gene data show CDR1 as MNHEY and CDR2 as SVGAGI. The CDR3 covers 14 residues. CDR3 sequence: CASSEKGQSYEQYF. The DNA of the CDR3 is TGTGCCAGCAGCGAAAAGGGACAGTCCTACGAGCAGTACTTC.

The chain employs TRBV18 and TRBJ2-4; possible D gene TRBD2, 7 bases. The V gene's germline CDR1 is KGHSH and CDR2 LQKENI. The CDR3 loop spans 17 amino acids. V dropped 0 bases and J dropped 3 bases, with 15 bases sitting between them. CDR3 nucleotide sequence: TGTGCCAGCTCACCACCGTCCGGAGGGGGGGTCAAAAACATTCAGTACTTC. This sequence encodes CASSPPSGGGVKNIQYF.

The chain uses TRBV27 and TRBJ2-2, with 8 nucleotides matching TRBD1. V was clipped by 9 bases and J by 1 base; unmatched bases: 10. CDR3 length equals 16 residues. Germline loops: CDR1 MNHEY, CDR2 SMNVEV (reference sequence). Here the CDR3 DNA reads TGTGCCAGAAGGTTCGGAGGGACAGGGAACACCGGGGAGCTGTTTTTT. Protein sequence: CARRFGGTGNTGELFF.

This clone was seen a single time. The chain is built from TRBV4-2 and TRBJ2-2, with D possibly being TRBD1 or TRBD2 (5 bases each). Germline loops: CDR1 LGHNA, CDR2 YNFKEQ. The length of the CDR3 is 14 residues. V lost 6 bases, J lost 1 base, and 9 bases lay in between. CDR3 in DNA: TGTGCCAGCAGGCCGGGACGGAACACCGGGGAGCTGTTTTTT. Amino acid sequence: CASRPGRNTGELFF.

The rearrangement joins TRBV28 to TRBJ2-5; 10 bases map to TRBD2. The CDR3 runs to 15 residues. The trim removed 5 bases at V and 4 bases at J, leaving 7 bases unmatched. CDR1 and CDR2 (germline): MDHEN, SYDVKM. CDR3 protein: CASSTPSGSPETQYF. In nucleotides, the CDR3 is TGTGCCAGCAGTACACCTAGCGGGAGCCCAGAGACCCAGTACTTC. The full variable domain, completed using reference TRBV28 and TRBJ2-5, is DVKVTQSSRYLVKRTGEKVFLECVQDMDHENMFWYRQDPGLGLRLIYFSYDVKMKEKGDIPEGYSVSREKKERFSLILESASTNQTSMYLCASSTPSGSPETQYFGPGTRLLVL.

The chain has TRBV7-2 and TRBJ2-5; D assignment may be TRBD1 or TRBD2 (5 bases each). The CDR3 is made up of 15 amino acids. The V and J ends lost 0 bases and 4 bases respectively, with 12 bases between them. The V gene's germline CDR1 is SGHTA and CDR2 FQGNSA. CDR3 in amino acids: CASSLAMGPSETQYF. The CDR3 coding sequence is TGTGCCAGCAGCTTAGCGATGGGACCCTCAGAGACCCAGTACTTC.